This T cell receptor (beta chain) was observed in a study of blood T cell repertoires in COVID-19. Some clones are missing from TCRdb's copy, which holds only in-frame ones; the method was immunoSEQ multiplex PCR. This table has 350,000 to 400,000 clones, roughly nine tenths appearing once. J lost 5 bases, V lost 2 bases, and 7 bases had no gene match. The CDR3 totals 15 residues. The germline V gene encodes CDR1 SGHTA and CDR2 FQGNSA. Material: PBMCs or T cells enriched from blood (not recorded which). The TCR was taken from a woman in her twenties or thirties who had recovered from COVID-19. This chain joins TRBV7-2 and TRBJ2-7; 9 bases align to TRBD2. CDR3 region: CASSLRAGGGHEQYF. DNA for the CDR3: TGTGCCAGCAGCTTACGAGCGGGAGGTGGCCACGAGCAGTACTTC. Complete variable domain (other parts from reference TRBV7-2 and TRBJ2-7): GAGVSQSPSNKVTEKGKDVELRCDPISGHTALYWYRQSLGQGLEFLIYFQGNSAPDKSGLPSDRFSAERTGGSVSTLTIQRTQQEDSAVYLCASSLRAGGGHEQYFGPGTRLTVT.